This is a list of T cell receptor beta chains from one sample in a study of response to subunit inactivated influenza vaccine. TCRdb reprocessed the RT-PCR reads via MiXCR and lists one record per CDR3 protein. The table shows 550,000 to 800,000 distinct CDR3 sequences, with around 14% occurring only once. Sample: PBMCs from blood, taken 14 to 15 days before vaccination. Every receptor here comes from a man between 50 and 59 years old who received an inactivated influenza vaccine. The CDR3 runs from the conserved cysteine through the conserved F or W. The D gene is left open where the match is weak. Size tells how often a clone was seen (once, few, many) or the class of an expanded clone, and some rows leave it out.

clone size | D gene | J gene | V gene | CDR3 protein | CDR3 DNA
few | . | TRBJ1-4 | TRBV4-2 | CASSQDSDFNEKLFF | TGTGCCAGCAGCCAAGATTCGGACTTTAATGAAAAACTGTTTTTT
. | TRBD1 | TRBJ2-2 | TRBV7-2 | CASSRTGQNLGELFF | TGTGCCAGCAGCCGCACGGGACAGAACTTGGGGGAGCTGTTTTTT
. | . | TRBJ2-3 | TRBV4-3 | CASSQILADTQYF | TGCGCCAGCAGCCAAATACTAGCAGATACGCAGTATTTT
many | . | TRBJ2-1 | TRBV5-1 | CASSHRVHEQFF | TGCGCCAGCAGCCACAGGGTCCATGAGCAGTTCTTC
few | . | TRBJ2-1 | TRBV20-1 | CSASPRDSSYNEQFF | TGCAGTGCTAGTCCTCGGGACTCTTCCTACAATGAGCAGTTCTTC
. | . | TRBJ1-1 | TRBV19 | CASSIRTRRTEAFF | TGTGCCAGTAGTATTCGGACCCGAAGGACTGAAGCTTTCTTT
. | TRBD1 | TRBJ2-7 | TRBV20-1 | CSATPPNRGAREQYF | TGCAGTGCTACCCCCCCCAACAGGGGGGCCCGGGAGCAGTACTTC
few | TRBD2 | TRBJ2-3 | TRBV3-1 | CASSQDVASGADTQYF | TGTGCCAGCAGCCAAGATGTAGCTAGCGGGGCAGATACGCAGTATTTT
few | . | TRBJ2-5 | TRBV5-4 | CASSPFEQETQYF | TGTGCCAGCAGCCCCTTCGAGCAAGAGACCCAGTACTTC
. | . | TRBJ1-6 | TRBV7-2 | CASSAPYWDLRSPLHF | TGTGCCAGCAGCGCCCCGTACTGGGACTTGAGGTCACCCCTCCACTTT
many | TRBD1 | TRBJ1-2 | TRBV28 | CASSLSGTGGDGYTF | TGTGCCAGCAGTTTATCCGGGACAGGGGGCGATGGCTACACCTTC
. | . | TRBJ2-1 | TRBV5-1 | CASSLGVLDSEQFF | TGCGCCAGCAGCTTGGGGGTACTAGACAGCGAGCAGTTCTTC
. | . | TRBJ2-5 | TRBV10-3 | CAISDPSRETQYF | TGTGCCATCAGTGATCCCTCCCGGGAGACCCAGTACTTC
. | . | TRBJ1-5 | TRBV20-1 | CSARESRSNQPQHF | TGCAGTGCTAGAGAATCAAGGAGCAATCAGCCCCAGCATTTT
. | TRBD1 | TRBJ1-4 | TRBV4-1 | CASTRDRGDEKLFF | TGCGCCAGCACCCGGGACAGGGGGGATGAAAAACTGTTTTTT
few | . | TRBJ2-5 | TRBV7-2 | CASSLGASRQETQYF | TGTGCCAGCAGCTTAGGTGCCTCCAGGCAAGAGACCCAGTACTTC
few | . | TRBJ2-5 | TRBV20-1 | CSARAPQGETQYF | TGCAGTGCTAGAGCCCCACAGGGCGAGACCCAGTACTTC
many | TRBD1 | TRBJ2-5 | TRBV5-1 | CASSLQGGETQYF | TGCGCCAGCAGCTTACAGGGGGGAGAGACCCAGTACTTC
many | TRBD1 | TRBJ2-2 | TRBV12-3/TRBV12-4 | CASNPRTGTGELFF | TGTGCCAGCAACCCTAGGACAGGGACCGGGGAGCTGTTTTTT
. | TRBD2 | TRBJ2-2 | TRBV29-1 | CSAGGRATGELFF | TGCAGCGCCGGCGGGAGGGCCACCGGGGAGCTGTTTTTT
. | TRBD2 | TRBJ2-7 | TRBV4-2 | CASSPTSAGEYEQYF | TGTGCCAGCAGCCCTACTTCAGCGGGAGAATACGAGCAGTACTTC
many | . | TRBJ2-1 | TRBV27 | CASSLGADNEQFF | TGTGCCAGCAGTTTAGGGGCAGACAATGAGCAGTTCTTC
few | . | TRBJ1-5 | TRBV6-1 | CASSVQAFSNQPQHF | TGTGCCAGCAGTGTACAGGCGTTTAGCAATCAGCCCCAGCATTTT
many | . | TRBJ2-2 | TRBV18 | CASSPNRRNTGELFF | TGTGCCAGCTCACCAAACAGACGGAACACCGGGGAGCTGTTTTTT
many | . | TRBJ2-3 | TRBV25-1 | CASALTDTQYF | TGTGCCTCAGCACTTACAGATACGCAGTATTTT
many | . | TRBJ1-2 | TRBV12-3/TRBV12-4 | CASSLGDNYGYTF | TGTGCCAGCAGTTTAGGGGACAACTATGGCTACACCTTC
. | TRBD2 | TRBJ2-3 | TRBV20-1 | CSCIAGRADTQYF | TGCAGTTGTATAGCGGGTCGGGCGGATACGCAGTATTTT
. | . | TRBJ2-3 | TRBV15 | CATSREFAHTDTQYF | TGTGCCACCAGCAGAGAGTTTGCCCACACAGATACGCAGTATTTT
. | . | TRBJ2-1 | TRBV12-3/TRBV12-4 | CASAYNEQFF | TGTGCCAGCGCCTACAATGAGCAGTTCTTC
few | TRBD1 | TRBJ2-1 | TRBV14 | CASSPWTGLTQQFF | TGTGCCAGCAGCCCCTGGACAGGGCTTACCCAACAGTTCTTC
once | . | TRBJ2-2 | TRBV9 | CASSVGGPQGELFF | TGTGCCAGCAGCGTAGGTGGACCCCAGGGGGAGCTGTTTTTT